Following are 12 T cell receptor beta chains from one sample sequenced in a study of shared clonotypes between healthy human individuals. Profiled with immunoSEQ multiplex PCR; TCRdb holds only in-frame clones, not every one. The table lists about 2.3 million clones, just under 95% of them singletons. The specimen was naive CD4+ T cells from PBMCs. Sample subset: CD45RA+ positively selected. Source of these receptors: a young man in good health. Some clones in this sample may be carry-over from other donors' samples.

The rearrangement joins TRBV6-6 to TRBJ2-7; the match to TRBD2 covers 7 bases. V was pared by 7 bases and J by 2 bases, with 11 bases of the junction left unmatched. The CDR3 spans 15 residues. The germline V gene encodes CDR1 MNHNY and CDR2 SVGAGI (reference sequence). CDR3 protein: CASTRGTSGPYEQYF. In DNA, the CDR3 is TGTGCCAGCACGCGGGGGACCAGCGGGCCCTACGAGCAGTACTTC.

The V and J genes are TRBV4-2 and TRBJ2-3, with 9 nucleotides matching TRBD1. Unmatched junction bases numbered 15, after V lost 1 base and J lost 4 bases. From germline, CDR1 is LGHNA and CDR2 YNFKEQ. This CDR3 spans 19 amino acids. CDR3 protein: CASSQGIKLGTGNADTQYF. The CDR3 region has the DNA TGTGCCAGCAGCCAAGGCATAAAGCTGGGGACAGGGAACGCAGATACGCAGTATTTT.

The V and J genes are TRBV10-3 and TRBJ1-1; D is unclear. CDR3 length: 14 residues. Trimming pared 2 bases from V and 2 bases from J, leaving 9 bases between. CDR1 is ENHRY and CDR2 is SYGVKD in the germline V gene. CDR3 protein: CAISEAGENTEAFF. The CDR3 bases are TGTGCCATCAGTGAGGCCGGGGAAAACACTGAAGCTTTCTTT.

V is TRBV18 and J is TRBJ2-5; D unclear. The V gene's germline CDR1 is KGHSH and CDR2 LQKENI. The CDR3 has 14 amino acids. V shed 2 bases and J shed 2 bases, with 9 bases lying between them. In DNA form, the CDR3 reads TGTGCCAGCTCACCAATTTCGGCACAAGAGACCCAGTACTTC. It translates to CASSPISAQETQYF.

CDR3 sequence (DNA): TGCGGAGGATGGGGGCAGGGAATTAGCAATGAGCAGTTCTTC. It encodes CGGWGQGISNEQFF. The rearrangement uses TRBV29-1 and TRBJ2-1, with D possibly being TRBD1 (6 bases). The CDR3 extends over 14 amino acids. Per germline, CDR1 SQVTM and CDR2 ANQGSEA.

V is TRBV11-2 and J is TRBJ2-3; 8 positions match TRBD2. Germline assignment: CDR1 SGHAT and CDR2 FQNNGV. The V segment lost 2 bases and the J segment 4 bases; nucleotides outside the gene matches: 5. This CDR3 is built from 15 residues. CDR3: CASSLLPGGSDTQYF. CDR3 DNA sequence: TGTGCCAGCAGCTTACTTCCGGGAGGGTCAGATACGCAGTATTTT.

The chain is built from TRBV6-5 and TRBJ1-5, with unresolved D. Germline CDR1 reads MNHEY; CDR2 reads SVGAGI. The CDR3 spans 14 residues. The ends were cut back, 7 bases at V and 7 bases at J, with 17 bases in the middle. As DNA, the CDR3 is TGTGCCAGCACCTCCGGTACTGGTGTCCAGCCCCAGCATTTT. Encoded protein: CASTSGTGVQPQHF.

This chain joins TRBV6-1 and TRBJ1-4, with 8 bases that match TRBD1. V lost 3 bases, J lost 4 bases, and 4 bases stayed unmatched. Germline lookup yields CDR1 MNHNS and CDR2 SASEGT. The CDR3 loop spans 15 amino acids. CDR3 loop: CASSDFGQGNEKLFF. CDR3 nucleotide sequence: TGTGCCAGCAGTGACTTCGGACAGGGTAATGAAAAACTGTTTTTT.

The chain has TRBV9 and TRBJ2-3; D call uncertain. CDR1 is SGDLS and CDR2 is YYNGEE in the germline V gene. V lost 0 bases, J lost 5 bases, and 7 bases lay in between. There are 13 residues in the CDR3. The CDR3 DNA sequence: TGTGCCAGCAGCGTAGATTTGGGAGATACGCAGTATTTT. It codes for CASSVDLGDTQYF.

This chain joins TRBV5-1 and TRBJ2-7; 9 bases line up with TRBD1. With V trimmed by 4 bases and J by 0 bases, 5 bases remained unmatched. CDR1 SGHRS and CDR2 YFSETQ come from the germline V gene. This CDR3 contains 15 residues. The CDR3 protein is CASSPGTGPSYEQYF. The CDR3 DNA reads TGCGCCAGCAGCCCAGGGACAGGGCCCTCCTACGAGCAGTACTTC.

The CDR3 bases are TGTGCCAGCACCAGCGCCCAGGTTCTGAACACTGAAGCTTTCTTT. As protein: CASTSAQVLNTEAFF. The chain couples TRBV28 to TRBJ1-1, with D unclear. Germline lookup yields CDR1 MDHEN and CDR2 SYDVKM. V lost 7 bases and J 0 bases, leaving 15 bases between the germline ends. This CDR3 region has 15 residues. The whole variable domain, remainder taken from reference TRBV28 and TRBJ1-1, is DVKVTQSSRYLVKRTGEKVFLECVQDMDHENMFWYRQDPGLGLRLIYFSYDVKMKEKGDIPEGYSVSREKKERFSLILESASTNQTSMYLCASTSAQVLNTEAFFGQGTRLTVV.

The chain uses TRBV5-4 and TRBJ2-3; TRBD1 is a possible D gene (6 bases). Germline CDR1 reads SGHNT; CDR2 reads YYREEE (reference sequence). The V end lost 3 bases, the J end lost 0 bases, and 14 bases lay between the germline ends. This CDR3 contains 16 residues. In DNA, the CDR3 is TGTGCCAGCAGCTCTAGAAAGGACAGTAGCACAGATACGCAGTATTTT. Translated: CASSSRKDSSTDTQYF.